The 30 T cell receptor beta chains listed next were all sequenced from one sample in a study of blood T cell repertoires in COVID-19. Sequencing was performed with immunoSEQ multiplex PCR; in TCRdb, only in-frame clones are kept and a portion is missing. The table includes about 120,000 clones, about 80% detected once. Sequencing was done on a sample of peripheral blood. The source of these receptors is a man aged 35-49 years with active or convalescent COVID-19.

This sequence joins TRBV6-1 and TRBJ1-2; D ambiguous. V dropped 0 bases and J dropped 11 bases, with 19 bases sitting between them. CDR3 length equals 15 residues. Per the germline V gene, CDR1 is MNHNS and CDR2 is SASEGT. Written as DNA, the CDR3 is TGTGCCAGCAGTGAAGCTTACAGCCTTAACTTTGGGTACACCTTC. It yields the protein CASSEAYSLNFGYTF.

The CDR3 DNA sequence: TGTGCCACCAGTGTGACAGGGGTCAACAATGAGCAGTTCTTC. Translating gives CATSVTGVNNEQFF. This chain links TRBV24-1 with TRBJ2-1; 8 bases line up with TRBD1. Germline values: CDR1 KGHDR, CDR2 SFDVKD. This CDR3 region has 14 residues. Unmatched junction bases numbered 4, after V lost 5 bases and J lost 5 bases.

The chain has TRBV7-2 and TRBJ1-5; 9 bases map to TRBD1. Looked up from germline, CDR1 is SGHTA and CDR2 is FQGNSA. V gave up 8 bases and J gave up 0 bases; unmatched junction bases: 8. This CDR3 spans 16 amino acids. The CDR3 nucleotides read TGTGCCAGCGGGGAGAACAGGGGGCTTAGCAATCAGCCCCAGCATTTT. This codes for CASGENRGLSNQPQHF. The variable domain in full, completed from reference TRBV7-2 and TRBJ1-5, reads GAGVSQSPSNKVTEKGKDVELRCDPISGHTALYWYRQSLGQGLEFLIYFQGNSAPDKSGLPSDRFSAERTGGSVSTLTIQRTQQEDSAVYLCASGENRGLSNQPQHFGDGTRLSIL.

This clone showed up just once. The chain links TRBV24-1 to TRBJ1-2, with no clear D. This CDR3 is 14 amino acids long. Trimming left V 4 bases short and J 5 bases short, with 13 bases between. In germline, CDR1 is KGHDR, CDR2 SFDVKD. Written as DNA, the CDR3 is TGTGCCACCAGTGACCATGACACGGGGTATGGCTACACCTTC. Its translation: CATSDHDTGYGYTF.

This clone was seen a single time. This chain connects TRBV3-1 (or the pseudogene TRBV3-2) to TRBJ2-7; a possible D gene is TRBD1 (6 bases). CDR1 is LGHDT and CDR2 is YNNKEL in the germline V gene (reference sequence). The CDR3 contains 20 residues. V lost 0 bases and J lost 0, with 24 bases in between. As DNA, the CDR3 is TGTGCCAGCAGCCAAGAGATCTGGCAGGGGCGGATTTCGTCCTCCTACGAGCAGTACTTC. Amino acid sequence: CASSQEIWQGRISSSYEQYF.

The chain employs TRBV9 and TRBJ2-3; D is unresolved. The germline V gene encodes CDR1 SGDLS and CDR2 YYNGEE. V shed 7 bases and J shed 3 bases, with 15 bases lying between them. This CDR3 contains 14 residues. The CDR3 DNA sequence: TGTGCCAGCGGCGCCCTCTCAGTAACAGATACGCAGTATTTT. This encodes CASGALSVTDTQYF. Looking up the rest from reference TRBV9 and TRBJ2-3 gives the full variable domain: DSGVTQTPKHLITATGQRVTLRCSPRSGDLSVYWYQQSLDQGLQFLIQYYNGEERAKGNILERFSAQQFPDLHSELNLSSLELGDSALYFCASGALSVTDTQYFGPGTRLTVL.

The chain carries TRBV28 and TRBJ1-5; the D is unclear. Trimming stripped 2 bases from V and 5 bases from J, with 4 bases between. CDR1 and CDR2 from the germline V gene are MDHEN and SYDVKM. CDR3 length equals 12 residues. The DNA for the CDR3 is TGTGCCAGCAGTTTACGTCATCAGCCCCAGCATTTT. Its protein is CASSLRHQPQHF.

The rearrangement uses TRBV4-3 and TRBJ1-1, with 11 bases lining up with TRBD1. This CDR3 is built from 14 residues. Germline V gene lookup returns CDR1 LGHNA and CDR2 YSLEER. V was pared by 4 bases and J by 4 bases, with 2 bases of the junction left unmatched. Here the CDR3 reads CASSPGTGGTEAFF. In nucleotides, the CDR3 is TGCGCCAGCAGCCCTGGGACAGGGGGCACTGAAGCTTTCTTT.

The rearrangement uses TRBV30 and TRBJ1-5, with unresolved D. Germline V gene sequence: CDR1 GTSNPN, CDR2 SVGIG (reference sequence). CDR3 length: 13 residues. Trimming took off 1 base at V and 4 bases at J, with 8 bases between the two ends. The CDR3 DNA sequence: TGTGCCTGGAGTGGTACGAGGAATCAGCCCCAGCATTTT. Amino acid sequence: CAWSGTRNQPQHF.

The V gene is TRBV5-4, the J gene TRBJ2-1; tentative D call: TRBD1 (6 bases). V shed 0 bases and J shed 5 bases, with 12 bases lying between them. The germline V gene encodes CDR1 SGHNT and CDR2 YYREEE (reference sequence). The CDR3 has 15 amino acids. The CDR3 protein is CASSLAGTPNNEQFF. As DNA, the CDR3 is TGTGCCAGCAGCTTGGCCGGGACACCAAACAATGAGCAGTTCTTC.

A word on this clone: Other nucleotide sequences in the sample specify the same CDR3. The V and J genes are TRBV15 and TRBJ1-4, with D possibly being TRBD1 (6 bases). CDR1 LNHNV and CDR2 YYDKDF come from the germline V gene (reference sequence). V was trimmed by 0 bases and J by 4 bases, leaving 12 bases between them. The CDR3 runs to 16 residues. The chain's CDR3 is CATSRDLGAGNEKLFF. The CDR3 DNA reads TGTGCCACCAGCAGAGATCTGGGGGCGGGTAATGAAAAACTGTTTTTT.

The rearrangement uses TRBV19 and TRBJ2-3; 11 positions match TRBD1. Losses at the gene ends were 9 bases for V and 4 bases for J; bases not matched to a gene: 3. Germline V gives CDR1 LNHDA, CDR2 SQIVND (reference sequence). The CDR3 has 13 amino acids. The DNA for the CDR3 is TGTGCCAGGGCGGGACAGGGGGCAGATACGCAGTATTTT. Its translation is CARAGQGADTQYF.

The J gene is TRBJ2-5, the V gene TRBV5-5; D is perhaps TRBD2 (6 bases). The V and J ends lost 0 bases and 7 bases respectively, with 13 bases between them. The CDR3 is 14 amino acids. The germline V gene encodes CDR1 SGHKS and CDR2 YYEKEE (reference sequence). The chain's CDR3 is CASSLGSSAGTQYF. CDR3 bases: TGTGCCAGCAGCTTGGGATCTAGCGCGGGGACCCAGTACTTC. The variable domain in full, completed from reference TRBV5-5 and TRBJ2-5, reads DAGVTQSPTHLIKTRGQQVTLRCSPISGHKSVSWYQQVLGQGPQFIFQYYEKEERGRGNFPDRFSARQFPNYSSELNVNALLLGDSALYLCASSLGSSAGTQYFGPGTRLLVL.

The chain recombines TRBV29-1 with TRBJ1-2; 7 bases match TRBD1. The CDR3 extends over 13 amino acids. Germline V CDR1 and CDR2: SQVTM, ANQGSEA. V shed 3 bases and J 8 bases; nucleotides not matched to a gene: 9. The CDR3 here is CSVDNRGGGGYTF. CDR3 in DNA: TGCAGCGTTGACAACAGGGGAGGAGGCGGCTACACCTTC. The full variable domain, completed using reference TRBV29-1 and TRBJ1-2, is SAVISQKPSRDICQRGTSLTIQCQVDSQVTMMFWYRQQPGQSLTLIATANQGSEATYESGFVIDKFPISRPNLTFSTLTVSNMSPEDSSIYLCSVDNRGGGGYTFGSGTRLTVV.

J is TRBJ2-7 and V is TRBV14; 7 bases are a match to TRBD1. This CDR3 region has 13 residues. Germline V gives CDR1 SGHDN, CDR2 FVKESK. V lost 1 base to trimming and J lost 12 bases; unmatched junction nucleotides: 9. CDR3 sequence reads: CASSQVIGGITYF. The CDR3 region has the DNA TGTGCCAGCAGCCAAGTTATAGGGGGCATCACGTACTTC.

The chain couples TRBV12-3 or TRBV12-4 to TRBJ2-7; no clear D gene. Between the trimmed V and J ends, which lost 1 base and 2 bases, there was a span of 3 bases. CDR3 size: 12 residues. The chain's CDR3 is CASSLVTYEQYF. CDR3 coding DNA: TGTGCCAGCAGTTTAGTTACCTACGAGCAGTACTTC.

J is TRBJ2-3 and V is TRBV2; TRBD1 matches 8 bases. The junction had 8 bases not matched to a gene; V was cut back by 6 bases and J by 0 bases. This CDR3 has 16 amino acids. Germline V gene data show CDR1 as SNHLY and CDR2 as FYNNEI. The CDR3 protein is CASSGRDRSSTDTQYF. DNA for the CDR3: TGTGCCAGCAGCGGCCGGGACAGGTCTAGCACAGATACGCAGTATTTT.

The rearrangement links TRBV4-1 to TRBJ2-7; 15 nucleotides line up with TRBD2. This CDR3 is 18 amino acids long. Trimming removed 0 bases from V and 6 bases from J; junction bases left unmatched: 9. CDR1 and CDR2 (germline): MGHRA, YSYEKL. The CDR3 nucleotides read TGCGCCAGCAGCCAAGATCTACGGACTAGCGGGAGGGCCTCCGAGCAGTACTTC. Translated, it gives CASSQDLRTSGRASEQYF.

This chain joins TRBV27 and TRBJ2-7, with 12 bases fitting TRBD1. CDR3 size: 15 residues. V shed 5 bases and J 4 bases; nucleotides not matched to a gene: 6. Germline lookup yields CDR1 MNHEY and CDR2 SMNVEV (reference sequence). In DNA, the CDR3 is TGTGCCAGCAGTCTCGGGACAGGGGGCTGGTACGAGCAGTACTTC. Protein product: CASSLGTGGWYEQYF.

This sequence joins TRBV27 and TRBJ1-2, with 8 bases lining up with TRBD1. J lost 4 bases, V lost 3 bases, and 10 bases had no gene match. The CDR3 runs 16 residues. Germline V lookup: CDR1 MNHEY, CDR2 SMNVEV (reference sequence). The CDR3 coding sequence is TGTGCCAGCAGTTTCGTCTCGGGACAGGTCCTCTATGGCTACACCTTC. It codes for CASSFVSGQVLYGYTF.

The sample holds one count of this clone. The CDR3 sequence is CASSPPLAGAAPDTQYF. The CDR3 DNA reads TGCGCCAGCAGCCCTCCTCTAGCGGGAGCGGCCCCAGATACGCAGTATTTT. V is TRBV4-1 and J is TRBJ2-3; 10 positions match TRBD2. The ends lost 4 bases at V and 4 bases at J; junction bases unmatched: 11. The CDR3 has 17 amino acids. CDR1 and CDR2 from the germline V gene are MGHRA and YSYEKL.

The chain has TRBV5-1 and TRBJ2-1, with TRBD2 identical over 9 bases. The CDR3 length is 15 residues. With 1 base clipped from V and 9 bases from J, the junction kept 8 bases outside the gene matches. Germline lookup yields CDR1 SGHRS and CDR2 YFSETQ. The CDR3 DNA reads as TGCGCCAGCAGCTTGCGACTAGCGGTACAGGGTGAGCAGTTCTTC. This gives the protein CASSLRLAVQGEQFF.

The DNA of the CDR3 is TGTGCCAGCAGCTTCCTTCGGGAGGGACCGGTCCTGTTTTTT. This gives the protein CASSFLREGPVLFF. V is TRBV11-2 and J is TRBJ2-2, with 8 bases that match TRBD2. The CDR3 runs 14 residues. Unmatched junction bases numbered 11, after V lost 3 bases and J lost 14 bases. In germline, CDR1 is SGHAT, CDR2 FQNNGV.

This clone was observed once. This chain uses TRBV6-6 with TRBJ1-2; the D is unclear. Germline V CDR1 and CDR2: MNHNY, SVGAGI (reference sequence). The length of the CDR3 is 14 residues. Trimming took off 6 bases at V and 7 bases at J, with 18 bases between the two ends. CDR3: CASSQDGKGSGYTF. Here the CDR3 DNA reads TGTGCCAGCAGCCAGGACGGGAAGGGCTCTGGCTACACCTTC.

In nucleotides, the CDR3 is TGTGCCAGCTCACGGGGCCAGGGGCCCTTTTCTGGAAACACCATATATTTT. Amino acid sequence: CASSRGQGPFSGNTIYF. V usage is TRBV18 and J usage is TRBJ1-3, with D perhaps matching TRBD1 (6 bases). Trimming shortened V by 4 bases and J by 1 base, and 17 bases separated the two germline ends. The CDR3 is made up of 17 amino acids. Per the germline V gene, CDR1 is KGHSH and CDR2 is LQKENI.

V gene TRBV24-1 combines with J gene TRBJ2-2; 7 bases match TRBD2. The V segment lost 4 bases and the J segment 8 bases; nucleotides outside the gene matches: 9. Germline CDR1 and CDR2: KGHDR and SFDVKD. The CDR3 has 15 amino acids. The CDR3 loop reads CATSEKGGSEGELFF. In nucleotides, the CDR3 is TGTGCCACCAGTGAGAAGGGAGGGAGCGAGGGGGAGCTGTTTTTT.

Comment on this clone: This sample also contains other DNA sequences that code for the same CDR3. The V and J genes are TRBV7-3 and TRBJ2-3; maybe TRBD2 (5 bases). Germline assignment: CDR1 SGHTA and CDR2 FQGTGA. The CDR3 is made up of 13 amino acids. V was cut by 6 bases and J by 1 base, with 8 bases left in between. CDR3 bases: TGTGCCAGCAGTTCACTAGGCACAGATACGCAGTATTTT. This codes for CASSSLGTDTQYF.

Many counts were recorded for this clone. The V gene is TRBV5-6, the J gene TRBJ2-2, with 9 bases identical to TRBD2. V gave up 4 bases and J gave up 1 base; unmatched junction bases: 8. The CDR3 length is 17 residues. Looked up from germline, CDR1 is SGHDT and CDR2 is YYEEEE. For the CDR3, the DNA is TGTGCCAGCAGCCCTGGACTAGCGATTGGGAACACCGGGGAGCTGTTTTTT. This encodes CASSPGLAIGNTGELFF.

The chain is built from TRBV7-2 and TRBJ1-4; 9 nucleotides align to TRBD1. Germline lookup yields CDR1 SGHTA and CDR2 FQGNSA. The V segment lost 1 base and the J segment 6 bases; nucleotides outside the gene matches: 3. The CDR3 extends over 15 amino acids. CDR3 region: CASSLGQGGYEKLFF. CDR3 nucleotide sequence: TGTGCCAGCAGCTTAGGACAGGGGGGATATGAAAAACTGTTTTTT.

The chain recombines TRBV30 with TRBJ1-4, with D possibly being TRBD1 (5 bases). Per the germline V gene, CDR1 is GTSNPN and CDR2 is SVGIG (reference sequence). The CDR3 length is 12 residues. The V and J ends lost 3 bases and 8 bases respectively, with 10 bases between them. CDR3 sequence reads: CAWRGVGEKLFF. In nucleotides, the CDR3 is TGTGCCTGGAGAGGGGTAGGAGAAAAACTGTTTTTT.